This paragraph reports one T cell receptor (beta chain). Its antigen is not yet known. Per-base qualities were not stored, and no clone one base away is much larger. TCRbeta CDR3 regions were amplified from genomic DNA by means of the immunoSEQ Assay, a bias-controlled multiplex PCR. Per the original workflow: The number of nucleated cells in each sample was estimated by amplification of reference gene primers within the assay. Sequence reads were collapsed and filtered to measure the absolute abundance of every unique TCRbeta CDR3 rearrangement. For each sample, productive Simpson clonality was calculated as the square root of Simpson's diversity index across productive rearrangements. TCRdb mirrors the immuneACCESS table, restricted to in-frame sequences. Some clones are absent from its copies; in checked studies, under half trace to an unresolved V gene, and the reason for the others is unknown. The V and J calls and clone size are taken from that table; D and trimming were inferred from the DNA. Recorded for this sample are approximately 140,000 clones; approximately 91% of them occurred a single time. The ten top clones hold about 2.3% of the sample.

The germline V gene specifies SGHTA as CDR1 and FQGNSA as CDR2. Germline trimming: 4 bases from V, 4 bases from J; junction bases outside gene matches: 3. Inclusive of the bounding cysteine and phenylalanine, the CDR3 is 13 residues long. Only the CDR3 DNA is retained, 39 bases long and in frame from the first base. This entry belongs to a study of blood T cell repertoires in COVID-19 (dated by TCRdb to the early 2020s). Concerning the study at large: Samples from collaborators originated in the United States, Italy and Spain and spanned both the acute and convalescent phases of COVID-19. Samples were obtained from the ongoing ImmuneRACE study (first 160 participants) and from approximately 1,200 subjects provided by 6 global collaborators. The repertoires were made available in a free public database intended to serve as a resource for research on the immune response to SARS-CoV-2. Nearly every sample came with metadata listing a de-identified subject ID, COVID-19 status, age in years and sex. Deeply sampled blood TCRbeta repertoires from subjects exposed to, actively infected with, or recovered from COVID-19 were included in the dataset. The prospective study material was composed of cDNA or gDNA derived from T cells, B-cell-depleted T cells, or PBMCs. Where available, HLA class I and class II types were taken from metadata supplied by the sample provider and were not determined by assay-based typing.

Collaborating institutions collected whole blood in K2EDTA tubes following their own protocols. For TCRbeta analysis, collaborator samples were shipped as frozen whole blood, as isolated PBMCs, or as DNA extracted from either sample type. Broader findings and caveats from the paper: How much clinical and demographic metadata was included differed by source and by participant, and the metadata was provided uncurated.

The TCR sequence derives from a human donor in a cohort sampled during active COVID-19. This chain is built from TRBV7-2 and TRBJ2-7; TRBD1 agrees with 8 junctional bases. Material for sequencing was peripheral blood. The sequenced DNA is TGTGCCAGCAGCTCGAACAGGGGGTACGAGCAGTACTTC. This gives the protein CASSSNRGYEQYF.